The 20 T cell receptor beta chains reported below all come from one sample, sequenced in a study of T cells in Graves' hyperthyroidism and ophthalmopathy. The CDR3 regions of TCR beta were amplified from RNA transcripts. First-round RT-PCR targeting the TCR CDR3 was performed with the HTBI primer set. MiXCR, run by TCRdb on the multiplex PCR reads, gives a single entry per CDR3 protein. The repertoire holds fewer than 600,000 distinct CDR3 sequences, with approximately 15% as singletons. Sequenced: blood. The receptor source for this set is a woman between 18 and 29 years old with Graves' hyperthyroidism.

This clonotype was detected ten times or more. The gene calls are TRBV7-9 and TRBJ1-1; D not resolved. The CDR3 totals 12 residues. V was trimmed by 5 bases and J by 4 bases, leaving 8 bases between them. Germline CDR1 reads SEHNR; CDR2 reads FQNEAQ (reference sequence). The CDR3 DNA follows: TGTGCCAGCAGCGTAAAGAGCACTGAAGCTTTCTTT. Protein: CASSVKSTEAFF.

This clonotype has ten or more counts. The CDR3 DNA follows: TGTGCCAGCACGAGGAGTAACGAGCAGTACTTC. Its translation: CASTRSNEQYF. This chain links TRBV6-5 with TRBJ2-7; D call uncertain. V was trimmed by 7 bases and J by 5 bases, leaving 9 bases between them. This CDR3 region has 11 residues. The V gene's germline CDR1 is MNHEY and CDR2 SVGAGI.

The chain links TRBV6-5 to TRBJ2-7; 7 nucleotides match TRBD2. Germline V gene sequence: CDR1 MNHEY, CDR2 SVGAGI. Trimming cost V 6 bases and J 3 bases; bases outside gene matches: 11. The CDR3 is made up of 15 amino acids. CDR3 in amino acids: CASSLTGGSGYEQYF. CDR3 DNA sequence: TGTGCCAGCAGCTTAACGGGGGGATCGGGCTACGAGCAGTACTTC.

This clonotype was observed at least ten times. The chain combines TRBV12-3 or TRBV12-4 with TRBJ2-2, with TRBD2 identical over 13 bases. The ends lost 2 bases at V and 2 bases at J; junction bases unmatched: 11. The length of the CDR3 is 20 residues. The chain's CDR3 is CASSLFFRTSGSPNTGELFF. The CDR3 DNA reads as TGTGCCAGCAGTTTATTCTTTAGGACTAGCGGGAGTCCTAACACCGGGGAGCTGTTTTTT.

The V and J genes are TRBV11-1 and TRBJ2-1; 8 nucleotides match TRBD2. This CDR3 is 19 amino acids long. V shed 6 bases, J shed 2 bases, and the junction held 18 bases outside the gene matches. Looked up from germline, CDR1 is SGHAT and CDR2 is FQDESV (reference sequence). The CDR3 region has the DNA TGTGCCAGCAGATCTGGACTAGCCGCAACTAAAAGCGCCTACAATGAGCAGTTCTTC. It is translated as CASRSGLAATKSAYNEQFF.

This chain connects TRBV19 to TRBJ1-1; D not resolved. Trimming removed 3 bases from V and 10 bases from J, with 12 bases in between. Germline V CDR1 and CDR2: LNHDA, SQIVND (reference sequence). The CDR3 runs 12 residues. The CDR3 protein is CASSMSRRGAFF. The CDR3 nucleotides read TGTGCCAGTAGTATGTCCCGGCGGGGAGCTTTCTTT. Complete variable domain (other parts from reference TRBV19 and TRBJ1-1): DGGITQSPKYLFRKEGQNVTLSCEQNLNHDAMYWYRQDPGQGLRLIYYSQIVNDFQKGDIAEGYSVSREKKESFPLTVTSAQKNPTAFYLCASSMSRRGAFFGQGTRLTVV.

This clonotype was picked up many times. This sequence joins TRBV5-1 and TRBJ1-4, with D maybe TRBD1 (5 bases). The germline V and J ends were trimmed by 5 bases and 4 bases, with 18 bases remaining between them. The CDR3 has 16 amino acids. Looked up from germline, CDR1 is SGHRS and CDR2 is YFSETQ. CDR3 loop: CASSLGWGTGNEKLFF. CDR3 bases: TGCGCCAGCAGTCTGGGGTGGGGCACCGGTAATGAAAAACTGTTTTTT.

This clonotype was seen only a few times. The J gene is TRBJ1-1, the V gene TRBV25-1; possible D gene TRBD1, 5 bases. The germline V and J ends were trimmed by 1 base and 3 bases, with 24 bases remaining between them. The germline gives CDR1 MGHDK, CDR2 SYGVNS. The CDR3 sequence is 19 residues long. CDR3 bases: TGTGCCAGCAGTGAATTAGTCGTCGGGACCTCAAAGTGGTACACTGAAGCTTTCTTT. It codes for CASSELVVGTSKWYTEAFF.

This clonotype turned up a few times. The V and J genes are TRBV5-5 and TRBJ1-2; TRBD1 might be the D (6 bases). The CDR3 sequence is 15 residues long. Germline V lookup: CDR1 SGHKS, CDR2 YYEKEE (reference sequence). Trimming pared 1 base from V and 2 bases from J, leaving 12 bases between. The CDR3 protein is CASSLIRGQNYGYTF. CDR3 in DNA: TGTGCCAGCAGCTTGATCCGGGGGCAAAACTATGGCTACACCTTC.

The V gene is TRBV14, the J gene TRBJ2-7; D uncertain. V dropped 4 bases and J dropped 2 bases, with 12 bases sitting between them. Germline CDR1 is SGHDN and CDR2 is FVKESK. The CDR3 has 14 amino acids. The CDR3: CASSPGWLPYEQYV. DNA for the CDR3: TGTGCCAGCAGCCCAGGCTGGCTCCCCTACGAGCAGTACGTC.

This clonotype has at least ten counts. The chain combines TRBV29-1 with TRBJ2-3, with D possibly matching TRBD2 (6 bases). Trimming took 4 bases from V and 2 from J, leaving 16 bases between them. The CDR3 runs to 15 residues. Germline CDR1 reads SQVTM; CDR2 reads ANQGSEA. CDR3 DNA sequence: TGCAGCGTTGGTGGAGCGGGCGTCTCCACAGATACGCAGTATTTT. Translated, it gives CSVGGAGVSTDTQYF.

The sample holds many counts of this clonotype. The genes are TRBV27 and TRBJ2-1; TRBD1 matches at 9 bases. This CDR3 is built from 15 residues. The germline V gene has CDR1 MNHEY and CDR2 SMNVEV (reference sequence). Trimming cost V 3 bases and J 6 bases; bases outside gene matches: 6. The CDR3 nucleotides read TGTGCCAGCAGTTTGGGGACAGGGCCCAGCAATGAGCAGTTCTTC. Its translation: CASSLGTGPSNEQFF.

This chain connects TRBV3-1 to TRBJ2-5; tentative D call: TRBD1 (5 bases). Germline values: CDR1 LGHDT, CDR2 YNNKEL (reference sequence). This CDR3 spans 15 amino acids. V lost 1 base to trimming and J lost 0 bases, with 9 bases between them. In DNA, the CDR3 is TGTGCCAGCAGCCAAGGCGCAGGGAACCAAGAGACCCAGTACTTC. Encoded protein: CASSQGAGNQETQYF.

V and J are TRBV19 and TRBJ2-1; either TRBD1 or TRBD2 may supply D (5 bases each). Germline CDR1 LNHDA, CDR2 SQIVND (reference sequence). There are 15 residues in the CDR3. V shed 5 bases and J shed 2 bases, with 13 bases lying between them. CDR3 in amino acids: CASSLRGDTYNEQFF. The DNA for the CDR3 is TGTGCCAGTAGTTTAAGAGGGGATACCTACAATGAGCAGTTCTTC.

The DNA of the CDR3 is TGTGCCACCAGTGATCGCCGGACTAGGCCACGGGGGTTCTTTAGCACAGATACGCAGTATTTT. Protein: CATSDRRTRPRGFFSTDTQYF. The V and J genes are TRBV24-1 and TRBJ2-3; TRBD2 matches 7 bases. Germline lookup yields CDR1 KGHDR and CDR2 SFDVKD. The CDR3 runs to 21 residues. The V gene end was trimmed by 3 bases and the J gene end by 0 bases; junction bases not matched to a gene: 20.

V is TRBV20-1 and J is TRBJ2-3, with 7 bases lining up with TRBD2. This CDR3 comprises 13 residues. CDR1 is DFQATT and CDR2 is SNEGSKA in the germline V gene (reference sequence). Written as DNA, the CDR3 is TGCAGCAGGACTAGTGGTTTTGCAGATACGCAGTATTTT. Protein: CSRTSGFADTQYF.

This chain links TRBV12-3 or TRBV12-4 with TRBJ2-1; 7 positions match TRBD2. V shed 0 bases, J shed 4 bases, and the junction held 12 bases outside the gene matches. The CDR3 consists of 18 residues. CDR3 protein: CASSLARPSGVNYNEQFF. For the CDR3, the DNA is TGTGCCAGCAGTTTAGCAAGGCCTAGCGGCGTGAATTACAATGAGCAGTTCTTC.

This clonotype was counted at least ten times. The chain is built from TRBV29-1 and TRBJ2-1; no reliable D call. Between the trimmed V and J ends, which lost 4 bases and 7 bases, there was a span of 11 bases. There are 12 residues in the CDR3. Germline CDR1 SQVTM, CDR2 ANQGSEA. CDR3 in DNA: TGCAGCGTTGTTTACATGGGGAATGAGCAGTTCTTC. Translating gives CSVVYMGNEQFF.

This clonotype was detected many times. The CDR3 nucleotides read TGTGCCAGCAGCGGACCGGGGGTGCCCGGGGAGCTGTTTTTT. Encoded protein: CASSGPGVPGELFF. The rearrangement links TRBV11-2 to TRBJ2-2, with D perhaps matching TRBD2 (6 bases). The CDR3 extends over 14 amino acids. Trimming shortened V by 5 bases and J by 6 bases, and 13 bases separated the two germline ends. CDR1 is SGHAT, CDR2 FQNNGV, per germline. The whole variable domain, remainder taken from reference TRBV11-2 and TRBJ2-2, is EAGVAQSPRYKIIEKRQSVAFWCNPISGHATLYWYQQILGQGPKLLIQFQNNGVVDDSQLPKDRFSAERLKGVDSTLKIQPAKLEDSAVYLCASSGPGVPGELFFGEGSRLTVL.

The chain uses TRBV27 and TRBJ2-1; a weak D match, TRBD2 (6 bases). The V gene lost 8 bases and the J gene lost 3 bases, with 17 bases spanning the gap. Germline CDR1 reads MNHEY; CDR2 reads SMNVEV (reference sequence). There are 15 residues in the CDR3. The CDR3: CASPPGRTYYNEQFF. The CDR3 DNA sequence: TGTGCCAGCCCCCCAGGGAGGACCTACTACAATGAGCAGTTCTTC.